These T cell receptor beta chains were read from a single sample in a study of beta chain features in type 1 diabetes. This table comes from immunoSEQ multiplex PCR, and its TCRdb copy is limited to in-frame clones, with some not included. Found here are hundreds of thousands of clones, over 10% of them singletons; the top ten hold 0.0095% to 0.013%. Specimen: naive CD4+ T cells from blood. The receptors shown here come from a woman between 18 and 29 years old with type 1 diabetes. Each CDR3 is given without its conserved first and last residue.

TRBV7-9	TRBJ1-1	ASNTRRDTEAF
TRBV9	TRBJ2-5	ASSSRGQETQY
TRBV5-1	TRBJ2-3	ATREAVGTDTQY
TRBV7-9	TRBJ2-5	ASSFRGQETQY
TRBV28	TRBJ2-2	ASSRTGSRHGELF
TRBV7-2	TRBJ2-7	ASSPTGPTSYEQY
TRBV29-1	TRBJ1-1	SVTRTVMNTEAF
TRBV14	TRBJ2-3	ASSPHVSRYRTDTQY
TRBV9	TRBJ2-2	ASSPRDRGGRELF
TRBV2	TRBJ2-7	ASSGTGYEQY
TRBV25-1	TRBJ2-3	ASSEGGGRDTQY
TRBV9	TRBJ2-2	ASSNPSGSDTGELF
TRBV5-4	TRBJ2-2	ASSFRGLGGELF
TRBV5-4	TRBJ1-1	ASSLARAMNTEAF
TRBV2	TRBJ1-5	ASSDDRGGNQPQH
TRBV5-4	TRBJ1-2	ASSLVVIYGYT
TRBV9	TRBJ2-6	ASSARQGGTSGANVLT
TRBV28	TRBJ2-7	ASSPGQGASNQY
TRBV2	TRBJ1-5	ASSGRWNQPQH
TRBV5-4	TRBJ1-3	ASSLRGSAGNTIY
TRBV4-3	TRBJ2-7	ASSQDSDRMDYEQY
TRBV5-1	TRBJ1-5	ASNPAGGYSNQPQH
TRBV30	TRBJ1-5	AWSVQANQPQH
TRBV2	TRBJ2-5	ASGLETGKETQY
TRBV13	TRBJ2-3	ASSLGSGGGSTDTQY
TRBV9	TRBJ1-2	ASSVGWGANYGYT
TRBV25-1	TRBJ2-2	ASSDPGQVAGELF
TRBV7-2	TRBJ2-5	ASSSRQGPGTQY
TRBV1	TRBJ2-1	TSSQPRLPLNNEQF
TRBV14	TRBJ1-2	ASSQGTGPGYT
TRBV27	TRBJ2-5	ASSYRVTGTGSTGTQY
TRBV28	TRBJ2-7	ASSSAGLADYEQY
TRBV7-9	TRBJ1-5	ASSAQGAQH
TRBV7-9	TRBJ1-6	ASSPQAGGSSPLH
TRBV19	TRBJ1-5	ASNDKGASPGNQPQH
TRBV2	TRBJ2-4	ASSLLLAKNIQY
TRBV5-4	TRBJ2-2	ASSIGQPTGELF
TRBV6-5	TRBJ2-1	ASSRRASEQF